Detailed here is one TCR beta chain. Its recognized antigen is unknown. No base-level quality is on record; no much larger clone is a single base apart. CDR1 and CDR2 (MNHEY, SMNVEV) derive from the germline V gene (reference sequence). The CDR3 runs 16 amino acids, cysteine and phenylalanine included. The read is trimmed to its CDR3 DNA, 48 bases read in frame from base 1. V lost 5 bases and J lost 7 bases; the stretch between them is 24 bases long. The cohort was made up of approximately 670 healthy bone marrow donors. At the time of sampling, all cohort members were nominally healthy, though unrecorded immune exposures were likely present. The donor tested CMV seronegative and was one of the 352 seronegative cohort members. Each donor provided a peripheral blood sample, and peripheral blood mononuclear cells were used for TCR beta sequencing. Genomic DNA was extracted from the blood cell samples with the Qiagen DNeasy Blood Extraction Kit.

The library relied on the immunoSEQ multiplex PCR assay. For the multiplex PCR, a mixture combining 60 forward primers for TCR Vbeta segments and 13 reverse primers for TCR Jbeta segments was used. Amplification of the CDR3 region of rearranged TCR beta genes was performed with a multiplex PCR assay on genomic DNA. The amplified TCR beta libraries were sequenced on the Illumina HiSeq System as 87-base-pair reads. The published analysis was carried out like this. A later analysis tallied some 79 million unique TCR beta chains across the 550 to 850 repertoires, and roughly 11 million of those chains were shared by two or more donors. A nearest-neighbor algorithm error-corrected the raw reads and collapsed the reads into unique sequences, merging closely related sequences to remove PCR and sequencing errors. To assign V, D and J gene segments, CDR3 sequences were aligned to IMGT reference sequences. For a sequence to be retained, a match of at least six nucleotides was required to both a V gene segment and a J gene segment. A rearrangement counted as productive if the CDR3 had no stop codons and remained in frame with V and J, and every other rearrangement counted as non-productive. Following IMGT convention, CDR3 was defined as the stretch from the second conserved V-encoded cysteine to the conserved J-encoded phenylalanine. In an earlier analysis of 500 to 650 of the donors, sequences lacking an unambiguous match to a single V gene segment were excluded. An earlier analysis of a few hundred of the donors classified V segments as functional when productive rearrangements were above 56.7% and as segregating when the standard deviation between donors was above 5%. A statistical classification framework was developed to diagnose cytomegalovirus status using the catalog of TCR beta chain sequences. In a later analysis, TCR nucleotide sequences were compared against IMGT/GENE-DB human TR gene sequences so that V and J genes could be assigned. Using the TCRdist pipeline, a later analysis assigned CDR3 sequences along with most-parsimonious VDJ recombination scenarios. A later analysis defined each TCR beta chain by its CDR3 amino acid sequence plus V-gene family, and excluded reads lacking a unique V-gene family. In a later analysis, several hundred highly shared, low-generation-probability nucleotide sequences were removed to address suspected cross-contamination and a sequencing artifact. In a later analysis, a clonal expansion index for each public chain was calculated from normalized within-repertoire ranks of inferred template counts. Generation probabilities in a later analysis came from a VDJ recombination model fitted to out-of-frame rearrangements, and those results were checked against IGoR. A later analysis scored TCR-TCR, TCR-HLA and TCR-CMV co-occurrence with hypergeometric tests, applying a repertoire-size bias correction to TCR pairs. False discovery rates were estimated in a later analysis by permuting HLA or CMV assignments 20 times. A later analysis grouped co-occurring TCRs with DBSCAN, adding TCRdist sequence similarity when clustering within HLA-allele-positive subsets. Repertoires with fewer than 30,000 or more than 120,000 public chains, plus five repertoires with anomalous nucleotide sharing, were excluded from co-occurrence clustering. Sourced from immuneACCESS, this table was stored by TCRdb with only in-frame sequences that have V and J called. A share of the clones is absent; for the studies checked, an unresolved V gene accounts for under half, and the remainder has no known explanation. That table supplies the V and J calls and clone size; D and trimming were determined from the DNA. Across this sample there are around 120,000 clones, with 80% to 85% seen only once. The top ten clonotypes cover over 1% of the sample.

These data originate in a study of cytomegalovirus exposure and HLA in healthy donors (dated by TCRdb to 2016 to 2017). Concerning the study at large: In an earlier analysis of under 750 of the donors, 250 to 350 Gb of sequence data and some 120 million unique TCR beta sequences from about 190 million T cells were reported. Donor age, sex, ethnicity and CMV serostatus were collected together with the repertoire data. The genetic ancestry cluster associated with self-reported Caucasian donors included about 84% of the approximately 400 genotyped donors. An earlier analysis of approximately 630 of the donors applied high-throughput TCR beta sequencing to assess whether each TCR beta V gene segment acted as functional or pseudogenic. Genome-wide SNP genotypes for about 65% of the roughly 700 donors were used in a later genetic analysis, which treated that subset as a discovery cohort. Rather than using new phenotypic data, the later analysis identified candidate immune exposures from TCR beta sequences and from how often those sequences occurred across donors. The study aimed to test whether cataloging public T cell receptors could reveal signatures of past pathogen exposure. Typing coverage varied by locus: about 629-640 donors for A, B, C, DRB1 and DQB1; approximately 500 for DQA1; more than 600 for DPA1; fewer than 480 for DPB1. High-throughput TCR immunosequencing, statistical association of individual TCRs with disease status, and machine learning were combined to predict cytomegalovirus infection status. The study profiled the T cell repertoires of hundreds of subjects by immunosequencing and related them to cytomegalovirus serostatus. Every discovery cohort repertoire had been produced on one sequencing platform. Roughly five DR-DQ haplotypes were handled as single units for association and clustering, since linkage in the cohort was strong. To study patterns of TCR occurrence, a later analysis re-analyzed previously published TCR beta repertoires from 650 to 750 donors and added high-resolution HLA genotyping. HLA typing included class I and class II loci at four-digit resolution. An early release that covered about 640 HLA-typed donors contained approximately 300 gigabases of sequencing data and tens of millions of unique TCR sequences. Across some 400 genotyped donors of the cohort, an average of 235,054 unique TCR beta nucleotide sequences per donor were sequenced, and 15% to 20% of those sequences were non-productive. In addition to the first cohort of about 650 subjects, a separate validation cohort of 120 different subjects was used. Study-wide conclusions, independent of this receptor: Most CMV-associated TCR beta chains appeared to be HLA-restricted in a later analysis, and the HLA associations seemed to be driven largely by CMV exposure. For the cohort, immune exposure information was limited to CMV serostatus. A later analysis found that HLA-associated TCR beta chains were more clonally expanded and had lower generation probabilities than equally common non-associated chains. In both the original and validation cohorts, the classifier was reported to diagnose cytomegalovirus status with high specificity and sensitivity. Presence/absence analyses assumed roughly uniform sequencing depth across donors, an assumption that may not hold. A later analysis associated 15,000 to 20,000 TCR beta sequences with specific HLA alleles at a false discovery rate of 0.05. A further reported finding was that TCR beta sequences accurately predicted the HLA-A and HLA-B alleles for most subjects in the first cohort. A later genetic analysis reported fewer N-insertions in productive TCRs among donors in an Asian-associated ancestry cluster than the roughly 700-donor mean. HLA typing was unavailable for some donors at each locus, so association tests used only the typed subset. According to a later analysis, TCR association rates differed among HLA loci, with DRB1 alleles showing the most associated TCRs and HLA-C alleles showing the fewest. The study gave a list of about 150 TCR beta chains associated with cytomegalovirus. V-gene and J-gene trimming of TCR beta chains was associated with a missense DCLRE1C variant in a later genetic analysis, and the association was replicated in an independent cohort. The sequencing pipeline was judged likely to have produced a cluster of highly shared sequence variants as a technical artifact. In a later analysis, several top co-occurrence clusters were reported to appear linked to parvovirus B19, influenza, CMV and Epstein-Barr virus. Most TCR sequences were observed very rarely across donors, whereas some public TCRs were present in many individuals. Correlated functional status among segregating V segments might reflect linkage disequilibrium, but an unknown experimental factor could not be ruled out. In an earlier analysis of some 550 of the donors, most TCR beta V segments were observed in productive rearrangements about 90% or about 30% of the time, broadly matching IMGT annotations. Over 15 rarely observed V segments, including chromosome 9 orphons, were excluded from the earlier analysis of a few hundred of the donors because counts were too low. It was suggested by the authors that the approach could potentially be generalized to other disease states and immunological phenotypes. A few of the identified cytomegalovirus-associated TCR beta chains were confirmed in vitro to be specific for cytomegalovirus antigens. Only TCR beta chains were sequenced in this cohort, and the absence of alpha or paired-chain data limited detectable features. Some IMGT-functional V segments, including TRBV6-2 and TRBV6-3, could not be distinguished by the 87-base-pair reads and were therefore excluded. Assigning TCR associations to individual alleles was difficult when HLA alleles, especially DR and DQ, strongly co-occurred.

The V and J segments used are TRBV27 and TRBJ2-7, with no confident D gene call. The sequence was collected from a boy aged 5-17 years in good health and CMV-seronegative. What was sequenced was PBMCs. Here the CDR3 is given as CASSPSHPELGLEQYF. The sequence in DNA is TGTGCCAGCAGTCCTTCCCATCCGGAGCTCGGTTTGGAGCAGTACTTC.